Here is one T cell receptor beta chain with its context. This sample is part of a study of shared clonotypes between healthy human individuals. The method was immunoSEQ multiplex PCR; TCRdb's version includes in-frame clones alone and lacks a portion of them. The repertoire holds millions of clones, with over 85% as singletons. The V end lost 1 base, the J end lost 6 bases, and 16 bases lay between the germline ends. The V gene's germline CDR1 is MGHDK and CDR2 SYGVNS. CDR3 size: 15 residues. Sequencing input: naive CD4+ T cells from PBMCs. Subset specified: CD45RA+ positively selected. The chain is built from TRBV25-1 and TRBJ2-7; D unresolved. The receptor was derived from a man younger than 35 in good health. Some clones in this sample may be carry-over from other donors' samples. The CDR3 sequence: CASSESAFLPSEQYF. The CDR3 bases are TGTGCCAGCAGTGAATCAGCCTTCCTACCTAGCGAGCAGTACTTC.